The 17 T cell receptor beta chains below all came from one sample that was sequenced in a study of Ad26.COV2.S vaccination and SARS-CoV-2 variants. The treatment is: roughly 20 received Ad26.COV2.S at low or high dose, single or two shots; about 5 received placebo; per-sample allocation not given. The investigators took samples on day 63 after the first vaccine or placebo injection. Profiling relied on immunoSEQ multiplex PCR, and the TCRdb table lists in-frame clones only, not all of them. Among roughly 380,000 clones listed, more than 75% were seen once. Sequences were derived from peripheral blood, sampled in a trial of Ad26.COV2.S vaccine versus placebo. All receptors come from a person aged 18-65 years who received the Ad26.COV2.S COVID-19 vaccine or a placebo.

The rearrangement links TRBV7-6 to TRBJ2-3, with TRBD2 matching 11 bases. CDR1 is SGHVS, CDR2 FNYEAQ, per germline. Unmatched junction bases numbered 10, after V lost 0 bases and J lost 2 bases. The CDR3 has 19 amino acids. The CDR3 DNA reads as TGTGCCAGCAGCTTAGCGCTACTAGCGGGGGCGCCTATCACAGATACGCAGTATTTT. Protein: CASSLALLAGAPITDTQYF.

V is TRBV12-5 and J is TRBJ2-1, with D perhaps TRBD1 or TRBD2 (5 bases each). Trimming cost V 0 bases and J 9 bases, with 15 bases left between them. The CDR3 is 15 residues long. The germline CDR1 and CDR2 sequences are LGHNT and FRNRAP. DNA for the CDR3: TGTGCTAGTGGTTTGGTAGCGGCTCCCGGGGCTGAGCAGTTCTTC. Translated, it gives CASGLVAAPGAEQFF.

The gene calls are TRBV7-8 and TRBJ1-4, with D uncertain. V was trimmed by 3 bases and J by 8 bases, leaving 10 bases between them. The germline CDR1 and CDR2 sequences are SGHVS and FQNEAQ. CDR3 length: 13 residues. CDR3: CASSFGPVEKLFF. The CDR3 DNA is TGTGCCAGCAGCTTCGGGCCGGTAGAAAAACTGTTTTTT.

The chain carries TRBV6-2 or TRBV6-3 and TRBJ1-5; 7 nucleotides agree with TRBD1. V was clipped by 6 bases and J by 3 bases; unmatched bases: 8. This CDR3 has 15 residues. Germline V gene data show CDR1 as MNHEY and CDR2 as SVGEGT. CDR3 sequence (DNA): TGTGCCAGCAGCTCCCGGCAGGGGGACAATCAGCCCCAGCATTTT. Amino acids: CASSSRQGDNQPQHF.

This chain uses TRBV5-4 with TRBJ1-2, with D possibly matching TRBD1 (6 bases). The V gene's germline CDR1 is SGHNT and CDR2 YYREEE (reference sequence). CDR3 length: 17 amino acids. V was shortened by 4 bases and J by 2 bases, with 21 bases between the two germline ends. The CDR3 spells CASSTRGGLEMNYGYTF. The CDR3 bases are TGTGCCAGCAGCACTAGAGGGGGTCTTGAGATGAACTATGGCTACACCTTC.

The chain joins TRBV5-1 to TRBJ2-3; perhaps TRBD1 as D (6 bases). With 0 bases removed from V and 6 bases from J, the gap between germline ends came to 11 bases. CDR3 length: 14 residues. CDR1 and CDR2 (germline): SGHRS, YFSETQ. The CDR3: CASSLETGRDTQYF. The CDR3 DNA reads TGCGCCAGCAGCTTGGAGACAGGTCGGGATACGCAGTATTTT.

In its sample, this clone was seen a few times. The chain employs TRBV29-1 and TRBJ1-5; D unresolved. The CDR3 loop spans 13 amino acids. V lost 4 bases and J lost 0, with 7 bases in between. Germline CDR1 SQVTM, CDR2 ANQGSEA. The CDR3 coding sequence is TGCAGCGTTGTCGGAAGTAGCAATCAGCCCCAGCATTTT. Protein sequence: CSVVGSSNQPQHF.

CDR3 residues: CASSLDRAAQPQHF. Here the CDR3 DNA reads TGTGCCAGCAGCCTGGACAGGGCGGCTCAGCCCCAGCATTTT. The genes are TRBV5-8 and TRBJ1-5; 8 nucleotides match TRBD1. V lost 4 bases, J lost 6 bases, and 6 bases stayed unmatched. The CDR3 spans 14 residues. The V gene's germline CDR1 is SGHTS and CDR2 YDEGEE.

The chain joins TRBV6-5 to TRBJ1-5; D unclear. The CDR3 contains 15 residues. V lost 5 bases, J lost 5 bases, and 16 bases lay in between. CDR1 is MNHEY and CDR2 is SVGAGI in the germline V gene. As DNA, the CDR3 is TGTGCCAGCAGTCCCCTACCCCTCGGGGATCAGCCCCAGCATTTT. The encoded protein is CASSPLPLGDQPQHF.

The CDR3 sequence is CATSDSRDITDTQYF. The CDR3 DNA is TGTGCCACCAGTGACTCCAGGGATATCACAGATACGCAGTATTTT. The rearrangement links TRBV24-1 to TRBJ2-3; D is perhaps TRBD1 (5 bases). The germline CDR1 and CDR2 sequences are KGHDR and SFDVKD. V was trimmed by 4 bases and J by 2 bases, leaving 12 bases between them. The CDR3 is 15 residues long.

The J gene is TRBJ2-3, the V gene TRBV7-3; 15 nucleotides agree with TRBD2. This CDR3 comprises 16 residues. The germline V gene has CDR1 SGHTA and CDR2 FQGTGA. After removal of 5 bases from V and 6 bases from J, the junction contained 6 bases not matched to a gene. The CDR3: CASSPGTSGGLDTQYF. The DNA of the CDR3 is TGTGCCAGCAGCCCCGGGACTAGCGGGGGGTTGGATACGCAGTATTTT.

This clone was observed a few times. CDR3 coding DNA: TGTGCCAGCAGCTCTCAAGCCAGTAATTCACCCCTCCACTTT. Translated: CASSSQASNSPLHF. The V gene is TRBV7-9, the J gene TRBJ1-6, with no clear D. Germline CDR1 and CDR2: SEHNR and FQNEAQ (reference sequence). Trimming took 4 bases from V and 6 from J, leaving 10 bases between them. CDR3 length: 14 residues.

This clone was recorded a few times. This rearrangement joins TRBV6-6 to TRBJ1-1; no definite D call. This CDR3 has 13 residues. Germline V gives CDR1 MNHNY, CDR2 SVGAGI (reference sequence). V lost 0 bases, J lost 4 bases, and 6 bases lay in between. The CDR3 loop is CASSYSKGTEAFF. DNA of the CDR3: TGTGCCAGCAGTTACTCGAAGGGCACTGAAGCTTTCTTT.

V is TRBV19 and J is TRBJ2-3; possible D gene TRBD2, 7 bases. The CDR3 spans 16 residues. Germline-derived CDR1 and CDR2 are LNHDA and SQIVND (reference sequence). V was clipped by 9 bases and J by 0 bases, with 19 bases between them. DNA for the CDR3: TGTGCCAGCCATGGGGGGGGACACCCTAGCACAGATACGCAGTATTTT. Translated, it gives CASHGGGHPSTDTQYF.

The genes are TRBV2 and TRBJ1-1; no definite D call. From germline, CDR1 is SNHLY and CDR2 FYNNEI. Trimming stripped 5 bases from V and 2 bases from J, with 9 bases between. CDR3 length: 13 amino acids. This chain's CDR3 is CASSTGLNTEAFF. The DNA for the CDR3 is TGTGCCAGCAGTACCGGGCTCAACACTGAAGCTTTCTTT.

V and J are TRBV6-1 and TRBJ2-5; D gene ambiguous. Trimming removed 3 bases at V and 2 bases at J, with 4 bases between. CDR1 and CDR2 from the germline V gene are MNHNS and SASEGT. The CDR3 totals 12 residues. CDR3 protein: CASSEGQETQYF. As DNA, the CDR3 is TGTGCCAGCAGTGAGGGGCAAGAGACCCAGTACTTC.

The V call is TRBV7-2, the J call TRBJ2-1; D may be TRBD1 or TRBD2 (5 bases each). V gave up 1 base and J gave up 6 bases, with 10 bases separating them. The CDR3 is 14 residues long. The germline CDR1 and CDR2 sequences are SGHTA and FQGNSA. The CDR3 region is CASSLGGTANEQFF. CDR3 nucleotides: TGTGCCAGCAGCTTAGGGGGGACCGCCAATGAGCAGTTCTTC.